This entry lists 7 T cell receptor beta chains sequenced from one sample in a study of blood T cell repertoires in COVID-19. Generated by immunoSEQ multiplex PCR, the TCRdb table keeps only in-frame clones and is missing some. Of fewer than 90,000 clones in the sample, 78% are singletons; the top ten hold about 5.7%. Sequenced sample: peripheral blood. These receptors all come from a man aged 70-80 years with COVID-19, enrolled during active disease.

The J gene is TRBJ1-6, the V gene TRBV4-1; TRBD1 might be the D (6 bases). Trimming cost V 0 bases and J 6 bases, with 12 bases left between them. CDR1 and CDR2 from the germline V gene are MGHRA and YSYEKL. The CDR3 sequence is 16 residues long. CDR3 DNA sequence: TGCGCCAGCAGCCAAGATTCGAGGGGGAGTAATTCACCCCTCCACTTT. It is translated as CASSQDSRGSNSPLHF.

CDR3 in amino acids: CASSLETGRRETQYF. The CDR3 region has the DNA TGTGCCAGCAGCTTAGAGACAGGGCGGAGAGAGACCCAGTACTTC. The V call is TRBV7-9, the J call TRBJ2-5; the match to TRBD1 covers 7 bases. The germline V gene has CDR1 SEHNR and CDR2 FQNEAQ (reference sequence). The CDR3 loop spans 15 amino acids. V gave up 1 base and J gave up 4 bases; unmatched junction bases: 6.

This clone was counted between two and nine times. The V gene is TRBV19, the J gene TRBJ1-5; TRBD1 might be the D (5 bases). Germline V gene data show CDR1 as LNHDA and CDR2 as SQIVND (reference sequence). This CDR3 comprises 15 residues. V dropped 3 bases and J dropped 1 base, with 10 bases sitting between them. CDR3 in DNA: TGTGCCAGTAGTATCAGGGCTTTGAGCAATCAGCCCCAGCATTTT. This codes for CASSIRALSNQPQHF.

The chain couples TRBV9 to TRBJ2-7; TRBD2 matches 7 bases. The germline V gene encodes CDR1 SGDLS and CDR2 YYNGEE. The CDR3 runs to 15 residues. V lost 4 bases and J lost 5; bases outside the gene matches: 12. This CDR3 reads CASSPRGGRDDEQYF. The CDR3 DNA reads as TGTGCCAGCAGCCCACGTGGGGGGAGGGACGACGAGCAGTACTTC.

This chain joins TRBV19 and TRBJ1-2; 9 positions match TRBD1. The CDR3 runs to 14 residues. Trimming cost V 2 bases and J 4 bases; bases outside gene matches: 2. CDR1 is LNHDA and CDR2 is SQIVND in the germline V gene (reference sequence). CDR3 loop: CASSIRTGVYGYTF. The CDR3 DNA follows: TGTGCCAGTAGTATAAGGACAGGGGTCTATGGCTACACCTTC.

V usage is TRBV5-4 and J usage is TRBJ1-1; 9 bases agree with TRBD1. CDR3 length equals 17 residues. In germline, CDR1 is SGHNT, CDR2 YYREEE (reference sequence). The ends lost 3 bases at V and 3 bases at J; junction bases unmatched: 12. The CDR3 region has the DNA TGTGCCAGCAGCTCGCGTCCCGGGACAGGGAAGTACACTGAAGCTTTCTTT. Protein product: CASSSRPGTGKYTEAFF.

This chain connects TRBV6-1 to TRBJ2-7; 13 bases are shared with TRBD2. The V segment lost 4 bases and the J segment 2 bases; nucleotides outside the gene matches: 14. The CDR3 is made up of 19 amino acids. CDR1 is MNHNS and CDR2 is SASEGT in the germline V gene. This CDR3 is CASSARDLGLAGAPYEQYF. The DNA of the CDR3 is TGTGCCAGCAGTGCCAGGGACCTAGGACTAGCGGGGGCCCCCTACGAGCAGTACTTC.